These T cell receptor beta chains were read from a single sample in a study of cytomegalovirus exposure and HLA in healthy donors. Libraries were prepared by immunoSEQ multiplex PCR; TCRdb keeps only in-frame clonotypes and omits some of them. The data show over 120,000 clones, just under 90% seen once. The sample taken for sequencing was PBMCs. The receptors stem from a woman aged 25 to 39 in good health and CMV-seropositive. The CDR3 runs from the conserved cysteine through the conserved F or W. Each record gives: V gene, CDR3 protein.

v_call: TRBV19
cdr3_aa: CASSLTTGYGYTF

v_call: TRBV9
cdr3_aa: CASSPGTAGWPQHF

v_call: TRBV28
cdr3_aa: CAESRGRSNQPQHF

v_call: TRBV28
cdr3_aa: CASSPTGRGGTEAFF

v_call: TRBV7-2
cdr3_aa: CASSPSISSYEQYF

v_call: TRBV11-2
cdr3_aa: CASSAAGLAGGLAEIQYF

v_call: TRBV7-6
cdr3_aa: CASSRTGDTQYF

v_call: TRBV6-1
cdr3_aa: CASSDRGNTEAFF

v_call: TRBV29-1
cdr3_aa: CSVDGLAGGVDTQYF

v_call: TRBV28
cdr3_aa: CASKDHREAFF

v_call: TRBV28
cdr3_aa: CASRQGRLAGVQYF

v_call: TRBV4-1
cdr3_aa: CASSQAEGTYTGELFF

v_call: TRBV29-1
cdr3_aa: CSVGELAGGVALAGELFF

v_call: TRBV2
cdr3_aa: CASSYSAEAFF

v_call: TRBV7-8
cdr3_aa: CASSLDVGERSYEQYF

v_call: TRBV6-1
cdr3_aa: CASSEGEAGFYGYTF

v_call: TRBV15
cdr3_aa: CATSRVEGGETQYF

v_call: TRBV10-1
cdr3_aa: CASSESKGESSYEQYF